This T cell receptor beta chain appears in the sequencing data of a study of identical twins. Regarding the study as a whole: With monozygotic twins, out-of-frame TCR alpha sharing exceeded what models estimated. Sequences that were out-of-frame, alpha and twin-shared displayed an excess of low generation probability. Partial confounding of zero-insertion analyses by invariant MAIT and iNKT cells was possible.

The V gene's germline CDR1 is SGHAT and CDR2 FQNNGV. Trimming left V 6 bases short and J 4 bases short, with 17 bases between. The CDR3 consists of 15 residues. This clonotype was counted only a few times. Antigen unknown. TCRdb redid the calling of the 5' RACE reads with MiXCR, one entry per CDR3 protein. The data show about 660,000 distinct CDR3 sequences, under 9% seen once. The same specimen was also included in a second study, on yellow fever vaccine responses in identical twins.

The receptor was derived from a woman aged 18-30 years in good health. The rearrangement links TRBV11-2 to TRBJ2-3; D unresolved. Sequenced sample: PBMCs. Here the CDR3 DNA reads TGTGCCAGCAGTCAACACATCGGCGACTCAGATACGCAGTATTTT. It translates to CASSQHIGDSDTQYF.